Reported below is one TCR beta chain. Method: immunoSEQ multiplex PCR; TCRdb's copy keeps in-frame clones and lacks some. Of tens of thousands of clones listed, around 84% are singletons. These data originate in a study of OX40 agonist ivuxolimab in advanced cancers. The CDR3 is made up of 14 amino acids. Germline loops: CDR1 SGHRS, CDR2 YFSETQ. Trimming cost V 2 bases and J 3 bases, with 12 bases left between them. The gene calls are TRBV5-1 and TRBJ2-7, with D perhaps TRBD1 (6 bases). Material: CD4+ or CD8+ T cells sorted from blood, obtained in a trial of the OX40 agonist ivuxolimab. This sequence was found in an adult with an advanced solid tumor such as melanoma, head and neck, liver or kidney cancer. CDR3 bases: TGCGCCAGCAGCTTCCAGACAGGAAACTACGAGCAGTACTTC. Translated: CASSFQTGNYEQYF.